This T cell receptor (beta chain) was found in a study of blood T cell repertoires in COVID-19. Across the whole study: Specimens from acute and convalescent COVID-19 originated in the United States, Italy and Spain. T cells, B-cell-depleted T cells, or PBMCs supplied cDNA or gDNA.

V dropped 6 bases and J dropped 9; count of bases not matched to a gene: 16. This CDR3 has 16 amino acids. Per germline, CDR1 MNHEY and CDR2 SVGEGT. Original handling: Reference gene primer amplification gave nucleated cell count estimates. Sequencing used immunoSEQ multiplex PCR; TCRdb keeps in-frame clones, though not all of them. The D gene and trimming were derived from the DNA, and the V and J assignments and clone size from that table. The data show about 120,000 clones, over 75% seen once. The specimen sequenced was peripheral blood. The source is a woman at least 80 years old with acute or convalescent COVID-19. The rearrangement uses TRBV6-2 or TRBV6-3 and TRBJ2-1, with 8 bases that match TRBD2. The CDR3 nucleotides read TGTGCCAGCAGCCATCCTGACGGGGGGGCGCTGGGTGAGCAGTTCTTC. This sequence encodes CASSHPDGGALGEQFF.